These T cell receptor beta chains were read from a single sample in a study of response to subunit inactivated influenza vaccine. Each CDR3 protein is one row after TCRdb ran MiXCR on the RT-PCR reads. The profile shows about 540,000 distinct CDR3 sequences, approximately 22% of them singletons. The same sample was also studied in work on T cells expressing NK-cell markers.

The specimen comprised CD4+ T cells sorted from PBMCs, sampled about 11 days after vaccination. These receptors were taken from a man between 45 and 60 years old who received an inactivated influenza vaccine. CDR3s include the opening cysteine and the closing phenylalanine or tryptophan. A D gene is named only where the DNA matches it firmly. Clone size is not always given. Where it is, it says once, few, many or a class for expanded clones.

cdr3_aa cdr3_nt d_call cdr3_length v_call clone_size j_call
CASSERRVKNIQYF TGTGCCAGCAGTGAGCGCAGGGTGAAAAACATTCAGTACTTC NA 14 TRBV2 few TRBJ2-4
CASSKVSGDPYPQETQYF TGTGCCAGCAGCAAAGTGAGCGGCGACCCGTACCCTCAAGAGACCCAGTACTTC NA 18 TRBV21-1 NA TRBJ2-5
CASSFGGHGSYEQYF TGTGCCAGCAGTTTCGGGGGACACGGATCCTACGAGCAGTACTTC NA 15 TRBV12-3/TRBV12-4 few TRBJ2-7
CASSSSGGDGGTDTQYF TGTGCCAGCAGCTCGTCGGGGGGCGATGGTGGCACAGATACGCAGTATTTT NA 17 TRBV11-2 few TRBJ2-3
CSVGRGREAQYF TGCAGCGTTGGACGGGGCCGGGAGGCCCAGTACTTC TRBD2 12 TRBV29-1 few TRBJ2-5
CASSQPVVSNEKLFF TGTGCCAGCAGCCAGCCTGTGGTGTCTAATGAAAAACTGTTTTTT NA 15 TRBV4-2 NA TRBJ1-4
CAWSGPSSGANVLTF TGTGCCTGGAGTGGACCCAGCTCTGGGGCCAACGTCCTGACTTTC NA 15 TRBV30 NA TRBJ2-6
CASSPLAPSTDTQYF TGTGCCAGCAGCCCTCTAGCCCCTAGCACAGATACGCAGTATTTT NA 15 TRBV9 few TRBJ2-3
CASSLPPRDEQYF TGTGCCAGCAGCTTGCCCCCTCGGGACGAGCAGTACTTC NA 13 TRBV7-8 NA TRBJ2-7
CSASPLTATYEQYF TGCAGTGCTAGTCCCCTGACAGCAACCTACGAGCAGTACTTC NA 14 TRBV20-1 few TRBJ2-7
CASSYFSTGVNTEAFF TGTGCCAGCAGTTACTTTTCAACAGGGGTGAACACTGAAGCTTTCTTT TRBD1 16 TRBV6-5 NA TRBJ1-1
CSAGPTGDNTDTQYF TGCAGTGCTGGACCGACAGGGGATAACACAGATACGCAGTATTTT TRBD1 15 TRBV20-1 NA TRBJ2-3
CASSTSPIRARGSYNEQFF TGTGCCAGCAGTACCTCCCCCATCAGGGCGCGCGGAAGCTACAATGAGCAGTTCTTC NA 19 TRBV6-2/TRBV6-3 few TRBJ2-1
CASTPWGGGSYEQYF TGCGCCAGCACGCCCTGGGGCGGGGGTTCCTACGAGCAGTACTTC TRBD2 15 TRBV5-1 many TRBJ2-7
CASSLIRDAKNIQYF TGTGCCAGCAGCTTAATAAGGGACGCCAAAAACATTCAGTACTTC NA 15 TRBV7-6 NA TRBJ2-4
CASSSALYEQYF TGTGCCAGCAGCTCCGCGCTCTACGAGCAGTACTTC NA 12 TRBV7-2 NA TRBJ2-7
CASRATGTGVNEQFF TGTGCCAGCAGGGCAACCGGGACAGGGGTCAATGAGCAGTTCTTC TRBD1 15 TRBV9 few TRBJ2-1
CAISERAGGFGTEAFF TGTGCCATCAGTGAGCGAGCAGGGGGCTTTGGTACTGAAGCTTTCTTT TRBD1 16 TRBV10-3 NA TRBJ1-1
CASSLAAQPQHF TGTGCCAGCAGCTTAGCAGCTCAGCCCCAGCATTTT NA 12 TRBV7-2 many TRBJ1-5
CASSAFRGAKNIQYF TGTGCCAGCAGTGCCTTCAGGGGCGCCAAAAACATTCAGTACTTC NA 15 TRBV12-3/TRBV12-4 NA TRBJ2-4
CSVEGTSGNEQFF TGCAGCGTTGAAGGGACTAGCGGGAATGAGCAGTTCTTC TRBD2 13 TRBV29-1 many TRBJ2-1
CATSDPRDNPYEQYF TGTGCCACCAGTGATCCCCGGGACAATCCCTACGAGCAGTACTTC NA 15 TRBV24-1 few TRBJ2-7
CATSDRGTSRDEQYF TGTGCCACCAGTGACCGTGGGACTAGTCGGGACGAGCAGTACTTC TRBD2 15 TRBV24-1 few TRBJ2-7
CASRRGTSGPSTDTQYF TGTGCCAGCAGAAGGGGGACTAGCGGTCCGAGCACAGATACGCAGTATTTT TRBD2 17 TRBV28 few TRBJ2-3
CAGSTEKNTGELFF TGTGCCGGGTCGACAGAAAAGAACACCGGGGAGCTGTTTTTT NA 14 TRBV6-1 NA TRBJ2-2
CASNRPALDEQFF TGTGCCAGCAACAGGCCGGCGTTGGATGAGCAGTTCTTC NA 13 TRBV6-2/TRBV6-3 once TRBJ2-1
CASSLVRGVAGEYYNEQFF TGTGCCAGCAGCTTAGTTCGGGGGGTAGCGGGAGAGTACTACAATGAGCAGTTCTTC TRBD2 19 TRBV7-8 few TRBJ2-1
CASSVQGLAPTGELFF TGTGCCAGCAGCGTACAGGGTTTGGCCCCCACCGGGGAGCTGTTTTTT NA 16 TRBV7-2 NA TRBJ2-2
CASSQLRNTGELFF TGCGCCAGCAGCCAACTCCGGAACACCGGGGAGCTGTTTTTT NA 14 TRBV4-1 NA TRBJ2-2
CASSSGTGVFVDTQYF TGTGCCAGCAGCTCAGGGACAGGGGTTTTTGTCGATACGCAGTATTTT TRBD1 16 TRBV7-2 few TRBJ2-3
CSVEGPGGYNEQFF TGCAGCGTGGAGGGCCCCGGGGGATACAATGAGCAGTTCTTC NA 14 TRBV29-1 NA TRBJ2-1
CASSLTGAEQYF TGTGCCAGCAGCCTAACAGGGGCCGAGCAGTACTTC TRBD1 12 TRBV3-1 few TRBJ2-7
CASSLWTTDEQYF TGTGCCAGCAGCTTGTGGACTACGGACGAGCAGTACTTC NA 13 TRBV5-6 NA TRBJ2-7
CSVATQAGATDTQYF TGCAGCGTTGCGACTCAAGCGGGGGCCACAGATACGCAGTATTTT TRBD2 15 TRBV29-1 few TRBJ2-3
CSANQGVRDEQYF TGCAGTGCTAACCAGGGGGTCAGGGACGAGCAGTACTTC TRBD1 13 TRBV20-1 few TRBJ2-7
CASSYDRGGNTIYF TGTGCCAGCAGTTACGACAGGGGTGGAAACACCATATATTTT TRBD1 14 TRBV6-5 few TRBJ1-3
CAISGPGNQPQHF TGTGCCATCAGTGGTCCAGGGAATCAGCCCCAGCATTTT NA 13 TRBV10-3 few TRBJ1-5
CASSPPVGTDSSYEQYF TGTGCCAGCTCACCACCGGTGGGTACAGATAGCTCCTACGAGCAGTACTTC NA 17 TRBV18 NA TRBJ2-7
CASSLAGTSGGTEFF TGTGCCAGCAGCTTAGCTGGGACTAGCGGGGGGACGGAGTTCTTC TRBD2 15 TRBV7-9 NA TRBJ2-1
CAISELGGASATDTQYF TGTGCCATCAGTGAGCTCGGCGGGGCTAGCGCCACAGATACGCAGTATTTT NA 17 TRBV10-3 few TRBJ2-3
CASSYRREGSGNTIYF TGTGCCAGCAGTTACCGCAGGGAAGGATCTGGAAACACCATATATTTT NA 16 TRBV6-5 NA TRBJ1-3
CASSPQSGSYNEQFF TGCGCCAGCAGCCCTCAGAGCGGCTCCTACAATGAGCAGTTCTTC NA 15 TRBV5-1 NA TRBJ2-1
CASSSDTLEAFF TGTGCCAGCAGTTCCGACACCCTTGAAGCTTTCTTT NA 12 TRBV2 NA TRBJ1-1
CASSELQGGPYGYTF TGTGCCAGCAGTGAACTTCAGGGAGGGCCCTATGGCTACACCTTC NA 15 TRBV2 NA TRBJ1-2
CAISSRREAPNEQFF TGTGCCATCAGTTCTAGGCGGGAGGCACCCAATGAGCAGTTCTTC TRBD2 15 TRBV10-3 few TRBJ2-1
CATSREGGQLSYYEQYF TGTGCCACCAGCAGAGAAGGAGGACAGTTGAGCTACTACGAGCAGTACTTC NA 17 TRBV15 NA TRBJ2-7
CSVDLGQGAGETQYF TGCAGCGTTGATTTGGGACAGGGGGCCGGGGAGACCCAGTACTTC TRBD1 15 TRBV29-1 NA TRBJ2-5
CASSLAGLRPGELFF TGTGCCAGCAGCTTGGCTGGACTAAGACCCGGGGAGCTGTTTTTT NA 15 TRBV5-4 NA TRBJ2-2
CASSQDLTGLNTEAFF TGCGCCAGCAGCCAAGATCTTACAGGGTTGAACACTGAAGCTTTCTTT NA 16 TRBV4-3 few TRBJ1-1
CASSAGTGPSWEQYF TGCGCCAGCAGCGCCGGGACAGGACCCTCATGGGAGCAGTACTTC TRBD1 15 TRBV5-1 NA TRBJ2-7
CASSPTLHDTIYF TGTGCCAGCAGTCCGACCCTACACGACACCATATATTTT NA 13 TRBV6-2/TRBV6-3 NA TRBJ1-3
CASSQQGGTYEQYF TGTGCCAGCAGCCAACAGGGGGGTACCTACGAGCAGTACTTC NA 14 TRBV3-1 NA TRBJ2-7
CASSVAGGAQYF TGTGCCAGCAGCGTAGCGGGAGGCGCCCAGTACTTC TRBD2 12 TRBV9 few TRBJ2-5
CAISEGSYEQYF TGTGCCATCAGTGAGGGGAGTTACGAGCAGTACTTC NA 12 TRBV10-3 once TRBJ2-7